This passage covers 11 T cell receptor beta chains from one sample sequenced in a study of T cell clonality in common variable immunodeficiency (dated by TCRdb to between 2014 and 2017). Library creation used the immunoSEQ multiplex PCR assay. Here the immuneACCESS table is served through TCRdb, limited to in-frame sequences with V and J called. Missing clones are a known gap in these copies; in checked studies unresolved V genes cover under half, and the rest lacks a known reason. The table gives around 45,000 clones for this sample, with none occurring only once. The top ten constitute less than 3.5% of the sample. The sequencing sample was made of peripheral blood mononuclear cells. The receptors originated from a person aged 18-70 years in good health.

This clone was found many times. The CDR3 end is not reached by the read, which stops 3 residues before it; the germline J gene fills it in. The rearrangement links TRBV2 to TRBJ1-3, with 7 nucleotides matching TRBD1. This CDR3 is built from 14 residues. Trimming took 7 bases from V and 0 from J; bases not matched to a gene: 3. Germline V CDR1 and CDR2: SNHLY, FYNNEI. This CDR3 is CASTQGSSGNTIYF. The sequenced CDR3 bases are TGTGCCAGCACACAGGGGAGCTCTGGAAACACC.

At least ten counts were recorded for this clone. The read comes to an end 3 residues before the CDR3 does, leaving the germline J gene to fill in the end. The chain employs TRBV2 and TRBJ2-2; a weak D match, TRBD2 (6 bases). V lost 7 bases, J lost 4 bases, and 19 bases lay in between. The germline V gene encodes CDR1 SNHLY and CDR2 FYNNEI. The CDR3 contains 16 residues. The covered CDR3 bases are TGTGCCAGCATGGACCCCGGGACTCCAGGCACCGGGGAG. Protein product: CASMDPGTPGTGE. In full, the CDR3 is CASMDPGTPGTGELFF.

This clone was picked up many times. The read falls 3 residues short of the CDR3 end, and the missing part is taken from the germline J gene. This chain joins TRBV30 and TRBJ2-7, with 9 bases that match TRBD1. The CDR3 sequence is 13 residues long. CDR1 is GTSNPN and CDR2 is SVGIG in the germline V gene (reference sequence). Trimming took 5 bases from V and 4 from J; bases not matched to a gene: 6. CDR3 region: CAWGTGSFYEQYF. The sequenced CDR3 bases are TGTGCCTGGGGGACAGGGAGTTTTTACGAG. Together with reference TRBV30 and TRBJ2-7, the CDR3 gives the full variable domain: SQTIHQWPATLVQPVGSPLSLECTVEGTSNPNLYWYRQAAGRGLQLLFYSVGIGQISSEVPQNLSASRPQDRQFILSSKKLLLSDSGFYLCAWGTGSFYEQYFGPGTRLTVT.

This clone was observed a few times. Germline and junction disagree at one end, which may indicate a read error. The DNA ends 3 residues before the CDR3 does, and the rest of the CDR3 is filled in from the germline J gene. The rearrangement joins TRBV6-1 to TRBJ1-5, with D possibly TRBD1 on 5 matching bases. The length of the CDR3 is 17 residues. Looked up from germline, CDR1 is MNHNS and CDR2 is SASEGT. The CDR3 protein is CASSEELCGASKQPQHF. The CDR3 bases that were read are TGTGCCAGCAGTGAAGAACTTTGCGGGGCGAGCAAGCAGCCC.

This clone was seen repeatedly, ten times or more. From the germline J gene comes the end of the CDR3, since the read stops 3 residues before it. V and J are TRBV5-4 and TRBJ2-3; TRBD2 matches at 11 bases. CDR3 length: 16 residues. V shed 4 bases and J 2 bases; nucleotides not matched to a gene: 6. CDR1 is SGHNT, CDR2 YYREEE, per germline (reference sequence). CDR3 DNA (partial): TGTGCCAGCAGCACCCTAGCGGGAGGCCCCACAGATACG. Translating gives CASSTLAGGPTDT. The CDR3 in full is CASSTLAGGPTDTQYF. Drawing the rest from reference TRBV5-4 and TRBJ2-3, the complete variable domain is ETGVTQSPTHLIKTRGQQVTLRCSSQSGHNTVSWYQQALGQGPQFIFQYYREEENGRGNFPPRFSGLQFPNYSSELNVNALELDDSALYLCASSTLAGGPTDTQYFGPGTRLTVL.

As concerns this clone: The missing CDR3 end, 3 residues past where the read stops, is filled in from the germline J gene. The chain joins TRBV7-6 to TRBJ2-1; D might be TRBD1 (5 bases). Trimming left V 1 base short and J 8 bases short, with 12 bases between. Germline lookup yields CDR1 SGHVS and CDR2 FNYEAQ. The CDR3 sequence is 14 residues long. The CDR3 sequence: CASSLENRPYEQFF. Incomplete CDR3 DNA: TGTGCCAGCAGCTTAGAAAACAGGCCCTATGAG.

This clone has a count of ten or more. One end of the junction does not line up with germline, which may come from a read error. The sequenced CDR3 bases are TGTGCTAGCAGCTTACTTTTACGCCGGGGCTGGGGGGGAACTGAA. Translating gives CASSLLLRRGWGGTE. The full CDR3 sequence reads CASSLLLRRGWGGTEAFF. The gene calls are TRBV7-7 and TRBJ1-1; possible D gene TRBD1, 5 bases. The DNA ends 3 residues before the CDR3 does, and the rest of the CDR3 is filled in from the germline J gene. CDR3 length: 18 amino acids. Germline CDR1 SSHAT, CDR2 FNYEAQ (reference sequence).

This clone has a count of ten or more. The CDR3 extends 3 residues past the end of the read, so its final part is completed from the germline J gene. The chain is built from TRBV5-1 and TRBJ1-2, with D perhaps TRBD1 (6 bases). V lost 1 base and J 7 bases, leaving 14 bases between the germline ends. This CDR3 region has 14 residues. The germline V gene encodes CDR1 SGHRS and CDR2 YFSETQ. This CDR3 reads CASSLQQGGSGYTF. The sequenced CDR3 bases are TGCGCCAGCAGCTTGCAACAGGGAGGTAGTGGC.

This clone was counted ten times or more. The read stops 3 residues short of the end of the CDR3; the missing end is completed from the germline J gene. The V and J genes are TRBV6-1 and TRBJ1-3; D might be TRBD1 (5 bases). V lost 4 bases, J lost 0 bases, and 7 bases lay in between. The CDR3 spans 14 residues. Germline V gene sequence: CDR1 MNHNS, CDR2 SASEGT. The CDR3 reads CASSAGSSGNTIYF. The sequenced part of the CDR3 DNA is TGTGCCAGCAGTGCAGGGAGCTCTGGAAACACC.

This clone was observed a handful of times. The CDR3 goes on 3 residues after the read ends, and that part is filled in from the germline J gene. The chain couples TRBV7-9 to TRBJ1-2; tentatively, D is TRBD1 (5 bases). The CDR3 covers 14 residues. Looked up from germline, CDR1 is SEHNR and CDR2 is FQNEAQ (reference sequence). CDR3 bases read: TGTGCCAGCAGCTTTCAGGGAGGATCCTACGAC. As protein: CASSFQGGSYD. The complete CDR3 sequence is CASSFQGGSYDYTF.

A remark on this clone: Sequencing ends 3 residues short of the CDR3 end; the germline J gene provides the rest. J is TRBJ2-5 and V is TRBV2, with 7 bases lining up with TRBD2. The germline gives CDR1 SNHLY, CDR2 FYNNEI. This CDR3 contains 15 residues. J gave up 5 bases and V 6 bases, and 12 bases lay outside the gene matches. CDR3 DNA, as far as it was read: TGTGCCAGCAGGCCACTCGGCCCCGGGGGGGAGACC. It encodes CASRPLGPGGET. The CDR3 reads in full as CASRPLGPGGETQYF. Full variable domain (rest looked up from reference TRBV2 and TRBJ2-5): EPEVTQTPSHQVTQMGQEVILRCVPISNHLYFYWYRQILGQKVEFLVSFYNNEISEKSEIFDDQFSVERPDGSNFTLKIRSTKLEDSAMYFCASRPLGPGGETQYFGPGTRLLVL.